The entry that follows covers one T cell receptor beta chain sequence. As yet, its antigen is unknown. The data are from a study of monozygotic twins with inflammatory bowel disease. Study findings and constraints: Twin pairs that were concordant did not differ from discordant pairs in repertoire similarity, possibly from limited power. Immunosuppressive treatments differing between patients may have added repertoire variability.

After re-calling the 5' RACE reads, TCRdb lists one entry per CDR3 protein, DNA absent. This repertoire includes more than 120,000 distinct CDR3 sequences. This clonotype was obtained from a human donor with ulcerative colitis or Crohn's disease, or a healthy co-twin of an affected twin (not recorded which). The material sequenced was blood.

CDR3 loop: CASSLPIPRDTQYF. The chain joins TRBV11-2 to TRBJ2-3. Germline CDR1 SGHAT, CDR2 FQNNGV. This CDR3 is built from 14 residues. The entire variable domain, with the rest obtained from reference TRBV11-2 and TRBJ2-3, is as follows: EAGVAQSPRYKIIEKRQSVAFWCNPISGHATLYWYQQILGQGPKLLIQFQNNGVVDDSQLPKDRFSAERLKGVDSTLKIQPAKLEDSAVYLCASSLPIPRDTQYFGPGTRLTVL.